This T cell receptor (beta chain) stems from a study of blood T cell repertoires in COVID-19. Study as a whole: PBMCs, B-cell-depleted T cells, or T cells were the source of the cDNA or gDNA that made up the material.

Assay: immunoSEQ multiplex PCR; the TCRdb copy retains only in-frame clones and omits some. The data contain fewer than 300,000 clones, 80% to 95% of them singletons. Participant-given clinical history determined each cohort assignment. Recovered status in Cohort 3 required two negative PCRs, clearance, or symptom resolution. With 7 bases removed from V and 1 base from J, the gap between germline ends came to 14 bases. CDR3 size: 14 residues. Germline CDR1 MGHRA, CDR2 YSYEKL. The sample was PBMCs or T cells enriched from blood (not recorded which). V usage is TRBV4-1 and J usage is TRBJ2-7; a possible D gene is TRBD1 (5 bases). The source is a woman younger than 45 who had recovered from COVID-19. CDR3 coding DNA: TGCGCCAGCACCCCCCAGGGTTTGTCCTACGAGCAGTACTTC. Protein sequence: CASTPQGLSYEQYF.